A single sample gave rise to the 31 T cell receptor beta chains below, sequenced in a study of CD8 T cells in ankylosing spondylitis. Using its own MiXCR run on the 5' RACE reads, TCRdb lists one record per CDR3 protein. The sample lists about 190,000 distinct CDR3 sequences, under 15% occurring once. Input material: blood, either unsorted or a sorted T cell fraction (not recorded which). The receptors were gathered from a female donor with ankylosing spondylitis or in good health (not recorded which).

This clonotype was observed many times. J is TRBJ1-5 and V is TRBV2; the D is unclear. The CDR3 sequence is 14 residues long. V was trimmed by 6 bases and J by 1 base, leaving 10 bases between them. Germline V gives CDR1 SNHLY, CDR2 FYNNEI. In DNA, the CDR3 is TGTGCCAGCAGCGAACTCGTAAGCAATCAGCCCCAGCATTTT. Protein sequence: CASSELVSNQPQHF.

This clonotype was seen at least ten times. The chain links TRBV20-1 to TRBJ2-7; D gene ambiguous. Germline V gives CDR1 DFQATT, CDR2 SNEGSKA (reference sequence). V gave up 2 bases and J gave up 0 bases, with 11 bases separating them. CDR3 length: 14 amino acids. CDR3 loop: CSARPGPSSYEQYF. The CDR3 bases are TGCAGTGCTAGACCCGGGCCCAGCTCCTACGAGCAGTACTTC.

This clonotype was seen a few times. The chain uses TRBV2 and TRBJ2-1; 9 positions agree with TRBD2. With 8 bases clipped from V and 9 bases from J, the junction kept 8 bases outside the gene matches. The CDR3 totals 13 residues. The germline V gene encodes CDR1 SNHLY and CDR2 FYNNEI. Here the CDR3 reads CASLEREVGEQFF. CDR3 in DNA: TGTGCCAGCTTGGAGCGGGAGGTTGGTGAGCAGTTCTTC.

In its sample, this clonotype was seen many times. The chain is built from TRBV12-3 or TRBV12-4 and TRBJ1-1, with TRBD1 matching over 8 bases. The V and J ends lost 6 bases and 6 bases, in that order; junction bases with no gene match: 12. This CDR3 has 15 residues. The CDR3 loop reads CASSPGQGSVSEAFF. The CDR3 coding sequence is TGTGCCAGCAGCCCCGGACAGGGTAGTGTCTCTGAAGCTTTCTTT.

In its sample, this clonotype was seen many times. The rearrangement uses TRBV12-3 or TRBV12-4 and TRBJ2-5; 10 bases line up with TRBD2. Unmatched junction bases numbered 14, after V lost 5 bases and J lost 2 bases. The CDR3 totals 18 residues. CDR3 nucleotide sequence: TGTGCCAGCAGTGATGCTAACCCGACTAGCGGGTTTCAAGAGACCCAGTACTTC. Translated: CASSDANPTSGFQETQYF.

This clonotype was counted at least ten times. The chain combines TRBV18 with TRBJ1-4; weak D call: TRBD1 (6 bases). Germline lookup yields CDR1 KGHSH and CDR2 LQKENI. The CDR3 has 14 amino acids. The V end was cut by 6 bases, the J end by 3 bases, with 11 bases between. The CDR3: CASSRGTSNEKLFF. DNA for the CDR3: TGTGCCAGCTCCCGGGGGACATCTAATGAAAAACTGTTTTTT.

This clonotype was observed a handful of times. The chain uses TRBV12-3 or TRBV12-4 and TRBJ2-3, with 10 positions matching TRBD2. The CDR3 length is 17 residues. Losses at the gene ends were 6 bases for V and 4 bases for J; bases not matched to a gene: 13. In nucleotides, the CDR3 is TGTGCCAGCAGGCCCGGGGCTAGCGGGAGTGGAGCAGATACGCAGTATTTT. Amino acids: CASRPGASGSGADTQYF.

The chain couples TRBV15 to TRBJ2-7; 9 bases align to TRBD2. The CDR3 has 16 amino acids. Unmatched junction bases numbered 10, after V lost 1 base and J lost 6 bases. Germline V gene data show CDR1 as LNHNV and CDR2 as YYDKDF (reference sequence). The CDR3, as DNA: TGTGCCACCAGCAGAGTTCGCGGGAGGGCCTTCGCCGAGCAGTACTTC. Translated, it gives CATSRVRGRAFAEQYF. The complete variable domain, with remaining parts taken from reference TRBV15 and TRBJ2-7, reads DAMVIQNPRYQVTQFGKPVTLSCSQTLNHNVMYWYQQKSSQAPKLLFHYYDKDFNNEADTPDNFQSRRPNTSFCFLDIRSPGLGDTAMYLCATSRVRGRAFAEQYFGPGTRLTVT.

The chain is built from TRBV7-8 and TRBJ2-1; D is perhaps TRBD2 (7 bases). CDR3 length equals 16 residues. The germline V gene has CDR1 SGHVS and CDR2 FQNEAQ. V lost 5 bases, J lost 8 bases, and 22 bases lay in between. In DNA, the CDR3 is TGTGCCAGCAGCCCTAGGGGGGCGGGAGATGTCGATGAGCAGTTCTTC. Its protein is CASSPRGAGDVDEQFF.

The table lists this clonotype with a few counts. The gene calls are TRBV7-9 and TRBJ2-5; D may be TRBD1 or TRBD2 (5 bases each). V lost 1 base and J lost 6, with 9 bases in between. The CDR3 runs to 13 residues. The germline V gene encodes CDR1 SEHNR and CDR2 FQNEAQ (reference sequence). The CDR3 sequence: CASSLGPGQTQYF. In DNA form, the CDR3 reads TGTGCCAGCAGCTTAGGTCCGGGACAGACCCAGTACTTC. The entire variable domain, with the rest obtained from reference TRBV7-9 and TRBJ2-5, is as follows: DTGVSQNPRHKITKRGQNVTFRCDPISEHNRLYWYRQTLGQGPEFLTYFQNEAQLEKSRLLSDRFSAERPKGSFSTLEIQRTEQGDSAMYLCASSLGPGQTQYFGPGTRLLVL.

This clonotype was detected ten times or more. The rearrangement uses TRBV20-1 and TRBJ1-6; TRBD1 is a possible D gene (5 bases). The CDR3 spans 14 residues. Trimming cost V 3 bases and J 7 bases, with 13 bases left between them. The V gene's germline CDR1 is DFQATT and CDR2 SNEGSKA (reference sequence). The CDR3 region is CSARLGLGNSPLHF. The DNA of the CDR3 is TGCAGTGCTAGGCTGGGGCTGGGGAATTCACCCCTCCACTTT.

The V and J genes are TRBV29-1 and TRBJ2-5; 9 nucleotides line up with TRBD2. Germline V gene lookup returns CDR1 SQVTM and CDR2 ANQGSEA. This CDR3 has 14 amino acids. Germline trimming cut 5 bases from V and 0 bases from J; bases unmatched to any gene: 4. This chain's CDR3 is CSVPRTSDQETQYF. The CDR3 DNA sequence: TGCAGCGTTCCCCGGACTAGCGACCAAGAGACCCAGTACTTC. Combining the CDR3 with reference TRBV29-1 and TRBJ2-5 gives the whole variable domain SAVISQKPSRDICQRGTSLTIQCQVDSQVTMMFWYRQQPGQSLTLIATANQGSEATYESGFVIDKFPISRPNLTFSTLTVSNMSPEDSSIYLCSVPRTSDQETQYFGPGTRLLVL.

This clonotype was seen at least ten times. The V and J genes are TRBV20-1 and TRBJ2-3, with TRBD2 matching 8 bases. Losses at the gene ends were 1 base for V and 2 bases for J; bases not matched to a gene: 8. Germline loops: CDR1 DFQATT, CDR2 SNEGSKA (reference sequence). CDR3 length equals 16 residues. The CDR3 reads CSARVGTSGFTDTQYF. The CDR3 nucleotides read TGCAGTGCTAGAGTTGGAACTAGCGGATTCACAGATACGCAGTATTTT.

This clonotype was seen ten or more times. This chain uses TRBV29-1 with TRBJ2-7; D gene unclear. V was pared by 4 bases and J by 3 bases, with 10 bases between. The CDR3 is 12 amino acids. From germline, CDR1 is SQVTM and CDR2 ANQGSEA. CDR3 region: CSVAEPFYEQYF. The CDR3 bases are TGCAGCGTTGCGGAGCCCTTCTACGAGCAGTACTTC.

This clonotype came up a few times. The CDR3, as DNA: TGTGCCAGCAGCAAACTACCCAACTCTGGGGCCAACGTCCTGACTTTC. It codes for CASSKLPNSGANVLTF. The rearrangement uses TRBV7-8 and TRBJ2-6; D unclear. The V gene lost 5 bases and the J gene lost 0 bases, with 11 bases spanning the gap. The CDR3 extends over 16 amino acids. Per the germline V gene, CDR1 is SGHVS and CDR2 is FQNEAQ.

The sample holds many counts of this clonotype. The chain employs TRBV14 and TRBJ2-7; weak D call: TRBD2 (5 bases). There are 14 residues in the CDR3. V dropped 3 bases and J dropped 4 bases, with 13 bases sitting between them. Germline V gives CDR1 SGHDN, CDR2 FVKESK. The CDR3 DNA follows: TGTGCCAGCAGCCACTATGCTAGCCCGTACGAGCAGTACTTC. Its translation: CASSHYASPYEQYF.

This clonotype showed up many times. The chain joins TRBV4-3 to TRBJ1-2, with 9 positions matching TRBD1. The germline V gene encodes CDR1 LGHNA and CDR2 YSLEER. The V segment lost 2 bases and the J segment 8 bases; nucleotides outside the gene matches: 6. This CDR3 region has 14 residues. CDR3 in amino acids: CASSQTGTGLGYTF. DNA for the CDR3: TGCGCCAGCAGCCAAACTGGGACAGGGCTCGGCTACACCTTC.

This clonotype was picked up many times. The J gene is TRBJ2-3, the V gene TRBV11-2, with 9 bases lining up with TRBD2. The CDR3 consists of 18 residues. Germline assignment: CDR1 SGHAT and CDR2 FQNNGV. V was clipped by 6 bases and J by 0 bases; unmatched bases: 13. As DNA, the CDR3 is TGTGCCAGCAGTTATCTCCCTTCCGCGGGAGGGAGCACAGATACGCAGTATTTT. Amino acid sequence: CASSYLPSAGGSTDTQYF.

This clonotype has at least ten counts. V gene TRBV10-3 combines with J gene TRBJ2-3, with 8 bases identical to TRBD2. Germline CDR1 and CDR2: ENHRY and SYGVKD. The CDR3 sequence is 15 residues long. V was pared by 10 bases and J by 1 base, with 10 bases of the junction left unmatched. The CDR3 is CATSSGGPGTDTQYF. In nucleotides, the CDR3 is TGTGCCACCTCCTCGGGGGGGCCCGGCACAGATACGCAGTATTTT.

This clonotype was seen a handful of times. The rearrangement links TRBV7-9 to TRBJ1-2; TRBD1 might be the D (5 bases). This CDR3 has 13 residues. V was clipped by 5 bases and J by 4 bases, with 11 bases between them. The germline CDR1 and CDR2 sequences are SEHNR and FQNEAQ (reference sequence). Written as DNA, the CDR3 is TGTGCCAGCAGCGCGGACACTTTCTATGGCTACACCTTC. It encodes CASSADTFYGYTF. Complete variable domain (other parts from reference TRBV7-9 and TRBJ1-2): DTGVSQNPRHKITKRGQNVTFRCDPISEHNRLYWYRQTLGQGPEFLTYFQNEAQLEKSRLLSDRFSAERPKGSFSTLEIQRTEQGDSAMYLCASSADTFYGYTFGSGTRLTVV.

This clonotype was detected ten times or more. The J gene is TRBJ2-6, the V gene TRBV29-1; no definite D call. The germline V gene encodes CDR1 SQVTM and CDR2 ANQGSEA. Trimming cost V 7 bases and J 0 bases, with 16 bases left between them. This CDR3 has 16 amino acids. The CDR3 spells CSAEEGSLSGANVLTF. The CDR3 DNA is TGCAGCGCCGAGGAAGGCAGTCTCTCTGGGGCCAACGTCCTGACTTTC.

The V call is TRBV7-2, the J call TRBJ2-7; 8 bases fit TRBD2. Germline V gene data show CDR1 as SGHTA and CDR2 as FQGNSA. J was trimmed by 6 bases and V by 5 bases; bases with no gene match: 9. The CDR3 is 14 residues long. CDR3 residues: CASSPQPTSAEQYF. The CDR3 region has the DNA TGTGCCAGCAGCCCCCAACCGACTAGCGCCGAGCAGTACTTC.

V is TRBV20-1 and J is TRBJ2-5, with 10 bases matching TRBD2. After removal of 7 bases from V and 7 bases from J, the junction contained 15 bases not matched to a gene. Germline CDR1 DFQATT, CDR2 SNEGSKA (reference sequence). This CDR3 spans 15 amino acids. The CDR3 DNA sequence: TGCAGTGGGGTGCTAGCGGGAGAAACTATACGGACCCAGTACTTC. Residues: CSGVLAGETIRTQYF.

In its sample, this clonotype was seen many times. The CDR3: CASSLLGLAVTDTQYF. CDR3 in DNA: TGTGCCAGCAGTTTATTGGGTCTAGCGGTAACAGATACGCAGTATTTT. The chain has TRBV28 and TRBJ2-3; 7 bases line up with TRBD2. Germline V gives CDR1 MDHEN, CDR2 SYDVKM. The CDR3 spans 16 residues. V shed 1 base, J shed 3 bases, and the junction held 7 bases outside the gene matches. Full variable domain (remainder filled in from reference TRBV28 and TRBJ2-3): DVKVTQSSRYLVKRTGEKVFLECVQDMDHENMFWYRQDPGLGLRLIYFSYDVKMKEKGDIPEGYSVSREKKERFSLILESASTNQTSMYLCASSLLGLAVTDTQYFGPGTRLTVL.

Ten or more counts support this clonotype. This chain uses TRBV12-3 or TRBV12-4 with TRBJ2-1, with TRBD2 as a possible D gene (6 bases). The CDR3 runs to 15 residues. V lost 8 bases and J 5 bases, leaving 19 bases between the germline ends. The CDR3 reads CASGNPGLPNNEQFF. Here the CDR3 DNA reads TGTGCCAGCGGAAATCCGGGACTGCCTAACAATGAGCAGTTCTTC.

The V gene is TRBV7-2, the J gene TRBJ2-2; D ambiguous. V lost 2 bases and J lost 5, with 12 bases in between. The CDR3 covers 15 residues. The germline V gene has CDR1 SGHTA and CDR2 FQGNSA. DNA of the CDR3: TGTGCCAGCAGCTTAAGGCAGGTTCATACCGGGGAGCTGTTTTTT. Amino acid sequence: CASSLRQVHTGELFF.

Ten or more counts support this clonotype. The chain is built from TRBV7-9 and TRBJ2-3, with TRBD2 identical over 10 bases. There are 15 residues in the CDR3. Trimming removed 4 bases from V and 5 bases from J; junction bases left unmatched: 6. Germline V gives CDR1 SEHNR, CDR2 FQNEAQ (reference sequence). CDR3 sequence: CASSSLAGARDTQYF. In DNA, the CDR3 is TGTGCCAGCAGCTCTCTAGCGGGAGCGAGAGATACGCAGTATTTT.

This clonotype was observed a few times. The chain combines TRBV7-2 with TRBJ2-7; maybe TRBD2 (5 bases). The germline V and J ends were trimmed by 4 bases and 5 bases, with 12 bases remaining between them. CDR1 SGHTA and CDR2 FQGNSA come from the germline V gene. The CDR3 is 13 amino acids. The CDR3 nucleotides read TGTGCCAGCAGCTGGGTTGTGGAGGACGAGCAGTACTTC. Translating it yields CASSWVVEDEQYF.

Ten or more counts support this clonotype. The chain recombines TRBV6-5 with TRBJ2-1; the match to TRBD2 covers 7 bases. The CDR3 consists of 16 residues. Trimming took 5 bases from V and 6 from J; bases not matched to a gene: 13. The germline V gene has CDR1 MNHEY and CDR2 SVGAGI. CDR3 nucleotides: TGTGCCAGCAGTACCGATGGGAGCGGGAAAAGCAATGAGCAGTTCTTC. Amino acid sequence: CASSTDGSGKSNEQFF.

This clonotype has ten or more counts. This chain connects TRBV11-1 to TRBJ2-1; D possibly matches TRBD1 or TRBD2 (8 bases each). CDR3 size: 18 residues. Germline CDR1 is SGHAT and CDR2 is FQDESV (reference sequence). V lost 1 base, J lost 9 bases, and 25 bases lay in between. CDR3 coding DNA: TGTGCCAGCAGCTTAGGCGCTTTAGCGGGACAGGTACCTATTGAGCAGTTCTTC. It is translated as CASSLGALAGQVPIEQFF.

The genes are TRBV6-1 and TRBJ2-2, with D perhaps TRBD2 (5 bases). With 0 bases removed from V and 9 bases from J, the gap between germline ends came to 14 bases. Germline V gene lookup returns CDR1 MNHNS and CDR2 SASEGT. This CDR3 has 15 amino acids. The CDR3 DNA sequence: TGTGCCAGCAGTGAAGCGGGTCTAGCATTTAGGGAGCTGTTTTTT. It is translated as CASSEAGLAFRELFF.